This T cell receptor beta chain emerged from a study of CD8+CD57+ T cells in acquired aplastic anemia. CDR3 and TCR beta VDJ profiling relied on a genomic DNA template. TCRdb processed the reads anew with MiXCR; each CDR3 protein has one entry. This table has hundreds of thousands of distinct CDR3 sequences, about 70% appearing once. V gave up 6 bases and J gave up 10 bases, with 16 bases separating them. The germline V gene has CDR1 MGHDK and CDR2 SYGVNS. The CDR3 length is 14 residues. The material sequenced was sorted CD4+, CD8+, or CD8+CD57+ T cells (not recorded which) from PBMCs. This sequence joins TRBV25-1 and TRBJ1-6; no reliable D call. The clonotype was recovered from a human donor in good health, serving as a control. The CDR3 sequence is CASREALGYSPLHF. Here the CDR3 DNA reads TGTGCCAGCAGAGAGGCATTGGGGTACTCACCCCTCCACTTT. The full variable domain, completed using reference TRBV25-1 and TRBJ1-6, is EADIYQTPRYLVIGTGKKITLECSQTMGHDKMYWYQQDPGMELHLIHYSYGVNSTEKGDLSSESTVSRIRTEHFPLTLESARPSHTSQYLCASREALGYSPLHFGNGTRLTVT.